This T cell receptor beta chain was captured by sequencing in a study of PD-1 blockade in classical Hodgkin lymphoma. Findings and caveats of the study: According to reports, newly diagnosed patients had lower baseline TCR diversity than healthy donors, and relapsed/refractory patients had lower baseline TCR diversity still.

The protocol was immunoSEQ multiplex PCR, while the TCRdb copy is restricted to in-frame clones and leaves out a portion. This repertoire shows under 15,000 clones, 85% to 90% found once; its top ten account for approximately 0.9%. This clone was seen once. Antigen specificity is unknown. Time point reported: cycle 4 day 1 (C4D1), after less than 7 weeks of nivolumab. All patients experienced relapse after autologous stem cell transplantation, and brentuximab vedotin exposure was variable. It was by magnetic negative selection that CD4+ T cells were purified from thawed PBMCs. There are 13 residues in the CDR3. The germline gives CDR1 GTSNPN, CDR2 SVGIG (reference sequence). Trimming took 5 bases from V and 10 from J, leaving 15 bases between them.

V is TRBV30 and J is TRBJ1-6; D might be TRBD1 (5 bases). This sequence was found in a human donor with classical Hodgkin lymphoma. Material: CD4+ T cells from blood, obtained before the fourth cycle of nivolumab. Here the CDR3 DNA reads TGTGCCTGGGAGGAGACAGTAAGATCACCCCTCCACTTT. This encodes CAWEETVRSPLHF.